One and the same sample provided the 2 T cell receptor beta chains below, sequenced in a study of cytomegalovirus exposure and HLA in healthy donors. The PCR made use of 60 Vbeta and 13 Jbeta primers. Only in-frame clones appear in the TCRdb table, and some are missing; sequencing was by immunoSEQ multiplex PCR. The sample includes about 86,000 clones, 70% to 75% of them seen just once. The material sequenced was PBMCs. These receptors were obtained from a woman between 50 and 59 years old in good health and CMV-seropositive.

The CDR3 nucleotides read TGTGCCAGCAGCTTTGGGACTAGCGGGAGGGTCTCCCAAGAGACCCAGTACTTC. Protein product: CASSFGTSGRVSQETQYF. V is TRBV11-3 and J is TRBJ2-5, with 16 bases fitting TRBD2. The CDR3 extends over 18 amino acids. Per germline, CDR1 SGHNT and CDR2 YENEEA. The junction had 5 bases not matched to a gene; V was cut back by 3 bases and J by 1 base.

The gene calls are TRBV7-9 and TRBJ2-3, with D perhaps matching TRBD2 (6 bases). Per the germline V gene, CDR1 is SEHNR and CDR2 is FQNEAQ (reference sequence). V shed 4 bases and J shed 1 base, with 12 bases lying between them. The CDR3 loop spans 15 amino acids. The CDR3 DNA sequence: TGTGCCAGCAGCTCAACGCGGGGAGGCACAGATACGCAGTATTTT. Its translation is CASSSTRGGTDTQYF.